Listed below are T cell receptor beta chains from one sample, sequenced in a study of naive and memory T cell subsets. Each CDR3 protein gets one entry after TCRdb re-called the UMI-ligation and nested PCR reads with MiXCR. The top ten clones hold over 15% of a sample with over 25,000 distinct CDR3 sequences, over 8.5% of them seen once. The sequenced material came from effector memory CD4+ T cells from blood. These receptors were taken from a human donor in good health. CDR3s include the opening cysteine and the closing phenylalanine or tryptophan. A clone size is listed for some rows: how often the clone was seen (once, few, many), or a class if it is expanded.

clone_size | j_call | v_call | cdr3_aa
. | TRBJ2-1 | TRBV19 | CASSTTSGGSYNEQFF
few | TRBJ2-5 | TRBV27 | CASSLKYRGQTQYF
many | TRBJ1-5 | TRBV6-6 | CASSKRDRANQPQHF
many | TRBJ2-4 | TRBV27 | CAILSGGKSLAKNIQYF
. | TRBJ2-1 | TRBV7-3 | CASSWTSNNEQFF
. | TRBJ1-5 | TRBV6-5 | CASSYRAGQPQHF
. | TRBJ2-7 | TRBV20-1 | CSAAGGAGEQYF
many | TRBJ2-5 | TRBV3-1 | CASRETETQYF
. | TRBJ1-2 | TRBV4-3 | CASSQDSGRTNYGYTF
many | TRBJ1-4 | TRBV28 | CASRTGGEKLFF
. | TRBJ1-3 | TRBV10-3 | CAIGRGQAGNTIYF
many | TRBJ2-1 | TRBV19 | CASSVGIYNEQFF
. | TRBJ1-1 | TRBV7-9 | CASSWDTRSFNTEAFF
. | TRBJ2-2 | TRBV7-2 | CASSLDVAGGPRGELFF
many | TRBJ2-1 | TRBV18 | CASSPPGSSYNEQFF
. | TRBJ2-5 | TRBV6-2/TRBV6-3 | CASTTGTGIVGQETQYF
. | TRBJ2-1 | TRBV24-1 | CATSDGTSGVYNEQFF
many | TRBJ1-5 | TRBV21-1 | CASSRGGNQPQHF
many | TRBJ2-7 | TRBV6-5 | CASSPLGGGGKQYF
few | TRBJ2-3 | TRBV28 | CASSPRRQGMDTQYF
. | TRBJ1-2 | TRBV5-1 | CASSLAAGTNYGYTF
. | TRBJ1-6 | TRBV5-8 | CASSRDRRGPNNSPLHF
few | TRBJ2-7 | TRBV12-3/TRBV12-4 | CASSWGGYEQYF
. | TRBJ2-5 | TRBV7-6 | CASSRTTAGVGETQYF
many | TRBJ1-5 | TRBV20-1 | CSARIDGTENQPQHF
many | TRBJ2-3 | TRBV9 | CASSVGAAGQSDTQYF
few | TRBJ2-3 | TRBV7-2 | CASSARPGLAGTPDTQYF
. | TRBJ2-7 | TRBV12-3/TRBV12-4 | CASVERLAYEQYF
many | TRBJ2-1 | TRBV11-3 | CASSFHGEVYNEQFF
few | TRBJ1-1 | TRBV20-1 | CSARAQGRSTEAFF
many | TRBJ1-1 | TRBV7-2 | CASSGTGFEGAFF
many | TRBJ2-4 | TRBV28 | CASSLRTGSQYF
many | TRBJ2-3 | TRBV2 | CASSESEGGPLSTDTQYF
. | TRBJ1-3 | TRBV6-5 | CASGSGVGGGNTIYF
. | TRBJ2-1 | TRBV7-2 | CASSARGAYDEQFF